This record covers a single TCR beta chain. The specificity of this receptor is unknown. Per-nucleotide qualities are absent, and no much larger clonotype sits a single base away. The Quick-DNA Microprep Kit was used to extract genomic DNA from the sorted cells. Amplification of TCRbeta DNA was done with the immunoSEQ hsTCRbeta kit, following the protocol from the manufacturer. An Illumina MiSeq instrument was used to sequence the TCRbeta libraries. The study's own analysis went as follows. After out-of-frame sequences were removed, under 2.5 million distinct TCRbeta sequences remained, averaging around 70,000 per individual. Two values were used to score each individual: the count of over 150 previously reported CMV-associated TCRbeta sequences and the total count of productive distinct TCRbeta sequences. A beta-binomial model was reimplemented in Python, and random forests from scikit-learn, run with default parameters, were trained on data from the US cohort. On the Belgian cohort, classifier performance was reported as the median AUC, along with percentile confidence intervals, across 10,000 bootstrap iterations. This is the immuneACCESS table as TCRdb keeps it, with only in-frame sequences that have V and J called. A part of the clones is gone; compared with another copy, unresolved V genes explain less than half, and the rest is unexplained. V and J calls and clone size come straight from that table; D and trimming were deduced from the DNA. Here the sample has tens of thousands of clones; roughly 83% occur a single time. The ten largest clones add up to around 0.72% of the sample.

A FACSAria II was used to sort memory CD4+ T cells, defined as single viable CD3+CD4+CD8-CD45RO+ cells. CMV serostatus was determined using a Roche Elecsys assay that detects serum IgG against CMV pp150, pp28, p38 and p52. After the samples were thawed, total CD4+ T cells were enriched through positive selection using CD4 magnetic microbeads. The samples came from a separate study whose specific focus was interrogating the CD4+ T cell memory repertoire. Following standard operating procedures, peripheral blood mononuclear cells were isolated and cryopreserved, while serum was kept at -80 degrees C. The staining used CD3-PerCP (BW264/56), CD4-APC (RPA-T4), CD45RO-PE (UCHT1) and CD8-Pacific Orange (3B5) antibodies, and Sytox blue was used to exclude non-viable cells. CDR1 SGHDN and CDR2 FVKESK are derived from the germline V gene. Spanning cysteine to phenylalanine, the CDR3 consists of 15 amino acids. The sequence is cut down to CDR3 DNA, 45 bases in frame from base 1. Here V drops 4 bases and J drops 6 bases, and the junction holds 8 bases not matched to any gene.

The sample comes from a study of memory CD4+ T cells and cytomegalovirus serostatus (dated by TCRdb to between 2018 and 2020). Describing the broader study: A total of roughly 33 healthy Belgian adults, of whom 9 were CMV seropositive and some 25 were CMV seronegative, were included in the cohort. To replicate a published TCR-based CMV serostatus classifier, the study sequenced CD4+ memory TCRbeta repertoires from a Belgian cohort whose cytomegalovirus serostatus was known.

Broader findings and caveats from the paper: For predicting CMV serostatus, the median bootstrapped AUC was 0.95 using the original framework and 0.9 to 0.92 using a US-trained random forest. Of about 180 previously reported CMV-associated TCRbeta sequences, 55 to 75 appeared in the CD4+ memory repertoires, each in one to five individuals. A median bootstrapped AUC of almost 0.96 with a 95% CI of 0.76-1.00 was achieved on the Belgian cohort by the original-framework classifier. Only CD4+CD45RO+ memory cells were sequenced, unlike the original study, which covered naive and memory CD4+ and CD8+ populations. The results were interpreted as suggesting that the CMV-associated TCR signature is mostly present in the CD4+ memory repertoire.

The receptor's source is an adult in good health and CMV-seronegative. The sequence links TRBV14 to TRBJ2-3; 9 bases in the junction line up with TRBD2. The sequenced sample was memory CD4+ T cells from blood. CDR3 reads: CASSRGGGAGDTQYF. The DNA reads TGTGCCAGCAGCCGGGGCGGGGGGGCCGGCGATACGCAGTATTTT.